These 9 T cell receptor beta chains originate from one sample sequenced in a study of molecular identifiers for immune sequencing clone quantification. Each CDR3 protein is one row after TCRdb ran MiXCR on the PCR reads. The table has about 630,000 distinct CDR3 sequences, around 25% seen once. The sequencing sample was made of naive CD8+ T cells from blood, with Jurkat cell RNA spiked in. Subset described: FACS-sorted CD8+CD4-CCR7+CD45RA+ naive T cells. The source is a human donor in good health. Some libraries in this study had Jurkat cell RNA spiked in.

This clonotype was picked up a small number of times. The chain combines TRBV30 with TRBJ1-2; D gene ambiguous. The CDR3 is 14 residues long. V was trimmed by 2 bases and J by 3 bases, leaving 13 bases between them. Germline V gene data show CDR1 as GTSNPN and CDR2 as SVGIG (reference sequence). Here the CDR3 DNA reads TGTGCCTGGAGTAGAGACAAAAGAGACTATGGCTACACCTTC. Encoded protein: CAWSRDKRDYGYTF.

CDR3 in amino acids: CASSLSQYNEQYF. In DNA form, the CDR3 reads TGTGCCAGCAGCTTATCCCAATACAATGAGCAGTACTTC. The chain couples TRBV7-8 to TRBJ2-5, with no clear D. CDR1 is SGHVS, CDR2 FQNEAQ, per germline. CDR3 size: 13 residues. Trimming took off 2 bases at V and 11 bases at J, with 15 bases between the two ends.

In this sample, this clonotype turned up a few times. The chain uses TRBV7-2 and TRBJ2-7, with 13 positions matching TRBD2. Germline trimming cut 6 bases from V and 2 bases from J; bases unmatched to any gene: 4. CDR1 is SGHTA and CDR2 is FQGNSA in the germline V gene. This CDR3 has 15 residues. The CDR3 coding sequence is TGTGCCAGCAGGCCGGGGACTAGCGGGACCTACGAGCAGTACTTC. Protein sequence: CASRPGTSGTYEQYF. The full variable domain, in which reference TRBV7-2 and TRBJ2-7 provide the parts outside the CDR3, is GAGVSQSPSNKVTEKGKDVELRCDPISGHTALYWYRQSLGQGLEFLIYFQGNSAPDKSGLPSDRFSAERTGGSVSTLTIQRTQQEDSAVYLCASRPGTSGTYEQYFGPGTRLTVT.

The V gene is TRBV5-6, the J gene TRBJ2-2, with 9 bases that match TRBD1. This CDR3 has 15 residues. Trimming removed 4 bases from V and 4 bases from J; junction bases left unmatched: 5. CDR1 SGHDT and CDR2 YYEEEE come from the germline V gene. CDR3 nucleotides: TGTGCCAGCAGCCCACGGACAGGGGTCACCGGGGAGCTGTTTTTT. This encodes CASSPRTGVTGELFF.

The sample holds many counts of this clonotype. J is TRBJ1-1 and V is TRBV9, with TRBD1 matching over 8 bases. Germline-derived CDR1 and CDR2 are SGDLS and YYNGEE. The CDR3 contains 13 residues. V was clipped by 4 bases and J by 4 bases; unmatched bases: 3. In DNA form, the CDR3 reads TGTGCCAGCAGCCGGACAGGGACCACTGAAGCTTTCTTT. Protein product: CASSRTGTTEAFF.

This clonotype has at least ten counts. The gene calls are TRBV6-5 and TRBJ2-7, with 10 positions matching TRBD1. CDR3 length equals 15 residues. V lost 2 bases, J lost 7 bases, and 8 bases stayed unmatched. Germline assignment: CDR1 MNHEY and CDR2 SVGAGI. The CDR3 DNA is TGTGCCAGCAGTTACGGGACAGGGGTATCGGATGAGCAGTACTTC. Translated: CASSYGTGVSDEQYF.

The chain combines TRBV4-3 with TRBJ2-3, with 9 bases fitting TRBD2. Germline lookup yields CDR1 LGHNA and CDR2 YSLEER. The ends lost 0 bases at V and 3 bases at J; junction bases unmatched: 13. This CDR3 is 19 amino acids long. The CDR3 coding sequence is TGCGCCAGCAGCCAAGACGCCCCTCGTAGCGGGAGTTTAACAGATACGCAGTATTTT. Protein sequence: CASSQDAPRSGSLTDTQYF.

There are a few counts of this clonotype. This chain's CDR3 is CASRTGAAYEQYF. DNA for the CDR3: TGCGCCAGCAGGACAGGGGCTGCCTACGAGCAGTACTTC. The chain recombines TRBV5-1 with TRBJ2-7; 8 positions match TRBD1. The germline V gene encodes CDR1 SGHRS and CDR2 YFSETQ. The CDR3 spans 13 residues. V dropped 5 bases and J dropped 2; count of bases not matched to a gene: 3.

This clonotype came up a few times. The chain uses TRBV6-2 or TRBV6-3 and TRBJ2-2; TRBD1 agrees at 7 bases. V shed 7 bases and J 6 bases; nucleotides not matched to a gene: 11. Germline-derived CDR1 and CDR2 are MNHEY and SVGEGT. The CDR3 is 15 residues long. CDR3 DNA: TGTGCCAGCAACTACAGGGGTACGGGCGCCGGGGAGCTGTTTTTT. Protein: CASNYRGTGAGELFF.